The 22 T cell receptor beta chains below come from one sample, sequenced in a study of cytomegalovirus exposure and HLA in healthy donors. The study ran its PCR with 60 Vbeta and 13 Jbeta primers. Sequencing used immunoSEQ multiplex PCR; TCRdb keeps in-frame clones, though not all of them. The sample consists of some 100,000 clones, around 85% of them appearing once. The material sequenced was PBMCs. The receptors were gathered from a girl between 2 and 10 years old in good health and CMV-seropositive.

This chain connects TRBV7-2 to TRBJ2-1, with 13 bases identical to TRBD2. With V trimmed by 4 bases and J by 4 bases, 1 base remained unmatched. The CDR3 runs 15 residues. Germline V lookup: CDR1 SGHTA, CDR2 FQGNSA. CDR3 region: CASSSGLAGYNEQFF. DNA for the CDR3: TGTGCCAGCAGCTCGGGACTAGCGGGATACAATGAGCAGTTCTTC.

The chain carries TRBV2 and TRBJ2-7, with 8 nucleotides matching TRBD1. Germline lookup yields CDR1 SNHLY and CDR2 FYNNEI. V lost 1 base and J lost 1; bases outside the gene matches: 3. This CDR3 has 15 residues. CDR3 bases: TGTGCCAGCAGTGAAGACAGGACAGGGTCCTACGAGCAGTACTTC. This gives the protein CASSEDRTGSYEQYF. Full variable domain (rest looked up from reference TRBV2 and TRBJ2-7): EPEVTQTPSHQVTQMGQEVILRCVPISNHLYFYWYRQILGQKVEFLVSFYNNEISEKSEIFDDQFSVERPDGSNFTLKIRSTKLEDSAMYFCASSEDRTGSYEQYFGPGTRLTVT.

V and J are TRBV4-1 and TRBJ1-1, with D unclear. Deletions cut 2 bases from V and 5 bases from J, with 12 bases between. Germline values: CDR1 MGHRA, CDR2 YSYEKL. This CDR3 has 14 residues. CDR3 DNA sequence: TGCGCCAGCAGCCAACTAGGGAGAGGGACTGAAGCTTTCTTT. Translation gives CASSQLGRGTEAFF.

The chain recombines TRBV19 with TRBJ2-5; TRBD2 aligns across 9 bases. CDR1 and CDR2 from the germline V gene are LNHDA and SQIVND (reference sequence). Trimming took 4 bases from V and 9 from J; bases not matched to a gene: 9. CDR3 length: 14 residues. CDR3 sequence reads: CASSTGTSMAAQYF. In DNA form, the CDR3 reads TGTGCCAGTAGTACCGGGACTAGCATGGCGGCCCAGTACTTC. Variable domain in full (rest from reference TRBV19 and TRBJ2-5): DGGITQSPKYLFRKEGQNVTLSCEQNLNHDAMYWYRQDPGQGLRLIYYSQIVNDFQKGDIAEGYSVSREKKESFPLTVTSAQKNPTAFYLCASSTGTSMAAQYFGPGTRLLVL.

The chain carries TRBV9 and TRBJ1-1; 7 nucleotides align to TRBD1. CDR1 is SGDLS, CDR2 YYNGEE, per germline. The trim removed 4 bases at V and 6 bases at J, leaving 9 bases unmatched. This CDR3 spans 14 amino acids. The CDR3 DNA reads as TGTGCCAGCAGCCCCCGACAGGGAGCCGCTGAAGCTTTCTTT. This sequence encodes CASSPRQGAAEAFF.

The chain recombines TRBV6-5 with TRBJ2-5, with D perhaps TRBD1 (6 bases). The J call is uncertain, as TRBJ2-7 better fits the DNA end. The CDR3 is 13 amino acids. The V gene's germline CDR1 is MNHEY and CDR2 SVGAGI. CDR3 nucleotide sequence: TGTGCCAGCAGTCCCGGGACACTGGACGAGCAGTACTTC. Translation: CASSPGTLDEQYF.

In the case of this clone: The sample contains more than one DNA sequence encoding this CDR3. The chain recombines TRBV5-4 with TRBJ1-4, with 9 bases that match TRBD1. The CDR3 consists of 14 residues. Germline V gene sequence: CDR1 SGHNT, CDR2 YYREEE (reference sequence). The V and J ends lost 6 bases and 8 bases, in that order; junction bases with no gene match: 8. CDR3 sequence reads: CASTLGTGLEKLFF. The CDR3, as DNA: TGTGCCAGCACGCTTGGGACAGGGCTAGAAAAACTGTTTTTT. Using reference TRBV5-4 and TRBJ1-4 for the parts outside the CDR3, the full variable domain is ETGVTQSPTHLIKTRGQQVTLRCSSQSGHNTVSWYQQALGQGPQFIFQYYREEENGRGNFPPRFSGLQFPNYSSELNVNALELDDSALYLCASTLGTGLEKLFFGSGTQLSVL.

This rearrangement joins TRBV6-5 to TRBJ1-4, with D unresolved. From germline, CDR1 is MNHEY and CDR2 SVGAGI. V gave up 6 bases and J gave up 0 bases, with 8 bases separating them. The CDR3 runs 14 residues. CDR3 protein: CASRAIATNEKLFF. The CDR3 DNA reads as TGTGCCAGCAGAGCTATTGCAACTAATGAAAAACTGTTTTTT.

CDR3 coding DNA: TGCGCCAGCAGCTTGGTCGGGACTGTGGACAATGAGCAGTTCTTC. This gives the protein CASSLVGTVDNEQFF. The chain has TRBV5-1 and TRBJ2-1; perhaps TRBD2 as D (6 bases). The CDR3 consists of 15 residues. CDR1 and CDR2 from the germline V gene are SGHRS and YFSETQ. Deletions cut 0 bases from V and 5 bases from J, with 12 bases between.

This clone has just one count. This chain connects TRBV6-6 to TRBJ1-5; the D gene is possibly TRBD1 (5 bases). CDR1 is MNHNY, CDR2 SVGAGI, per germline (reference sequence). This CDR3 comprises 13 residues. Trimming removed 5 bases at V and 4 bases at J, with 9 bases between. The CDR3 DNA sequence: TGTGCCAGCAGTCCGACAGAGAATCAGCCCCAGCATTTT. Translated, it gives CASSPTENQPQHF.

V and J are TRBV7-9 and TRBJ2-7, with D possibly TRBD2 on 6 matching bases. Germline V gene data show CDR1 as SEHNR and CDR2 as FQNEAQ (reference sequence). The V and J ends lost 8 bases and 2 bases respectively, with 13 bases between them. The CDR3 spans 13 residues. CDR3 in amino acids: CASRGGDPYEQYF. CDR3 nucleotides: TGTGCCAGCCGAGGCGGGGACCCCTACGAGCAGTACTTC.

The chain employs TRBV7-6 and TRBJ2-3; TRBD2 agrees at 7 bases. With V trimmed by 5 bases and J by 2 bases, 7 bases remained unmatched. CDR1 SGHVS and CDR2 FNYEAQ come from the germline V gene. This CDR3 has 15 amino acids. The CDR3 protein is CASSPAGDYTDTQYF. CDR3 in DNA: TGTGCCAGCAGCCCGGCGGGGGACTACACAGATACGCAGTATTTT. The full variable domain, its missing parts supplied by reference TRBV7-6 and TRBJ2-3, is GAGVSQSPRYKVTKRGQDVALRCDPISGHVSLYWYRQALGQGPEFLTYFNYEAQQDKSGLPNDRFSAERPEGSISTLTIQRTEQRDSAMYRCASSPAGDYTDTQYFGPGTRLTVL.

This clone has only a few counts. V is TRBV7-8 and J is TRBJ1-5, with D perhaps matching TRBD1 (6 bases). The germline CDR1 and CDR2 sequences are SGHVS and FQNEAQ. This CDR3 has 15 residues. Between the trimmed V and J ends, which lost 5 bases and 5 bases, there was a span of 16 bases. The CDR3 region has the DNA TGTGCCAGCAGCCCTCGAGAGGGGGGGGATCAGCCCCAGCATTTT. Residues: CASSPREGGDQPQHF.

V gene TRBV29-1 combines with J gene TRBJ2-3; D gene unclear. The CDR3 extends over 17 amino acids. Germline V gene lookup returns CDR1 SQVTM and CDR2 ANQGSEA. V shed 0 bases and J shed 1 base, with 17 bases lying between them. CDR3 nucleotides: TGCAGCGTTGAAGATCCGGCAGGCCCGCTTGGCACAGATACGCAGTATTTT. The encoded protein is CSVEDPAGPLGTDTQYF.

V gene TRBV10-1 combines with J gene TRBJ2-1; 9 bases fit TRBD1. The V and J ends lost 6 bases and 8 bases, in that order; junction bases with no gene match: 8. The CDR3 has 14 residues. Per germline, CDR1 WNHNN and CDR2 SYGVQD (reference sequence). The CDR3 DNA is TGCGCCAGCAGCTCCGGGACAGGGATATATGAGCAGTTCTTC. It codes for CASSSGTGIYEQFF.

Only one count was recorded for this clone. The rearrangement joins TRBV6-1 to TRBJ1-5; unclear D gene. The V and J ends lost 4 bases and 1 base respectively, with 8 bases between them. The CDR3 is made up of 14 amino acids. Germline CDR1 and CDR2: MNHNS and SASEGT. The CDR3 bases are TGTGCCAGCAGTGTTGGAGCAAGCAATCAGCCCCAGCATTTT. Its translation is CASSVGASNQPQHF.

This chain joins TRBV18 and TRBJ2-7, with 9 bases identical to TRBD1. Germline V gene data show CDR1 as KGHSH and CDR2 as LQKENI. V was clipped by 0 bases and J by 2 bases; unmatched bases: 5. The CDR3 covers 16 residues. CDR3 nucleotide sequence: TGTGCCAGCTCACCACCCGAGGACAGGGGAACCTACGAGCAGTACTTC. It encodes CASSPPEDRGTYEQYF.

The chain uses TRBV5-1 and TRBJ2-1; 13 bases are shared with TRBD2. CDR3 size: 17 residues. J was trimmed by 8 bases and V by 2 bases; bases with no gene match: 10. Germline V gene sequence: CDR1 SGHRS, CDR2 YFSETQ. CDR3 coding DNA: TGCGCCAGCAGCTTACTAGCGGGAGGGCCTAATGTCGATGAGCAGTTCTTC. This translates into CASSLLAGGPNVDEQFF.

The chain recombines TRBV30 with TRBJ1-4; no clear D. CDR1 GTSNPN and CDR2 SVGIG come from the germline V gene (reference sequence). The V end was cut by 0 bases, the J end by 8 bases, with 10 bases between. This CDR3 is built from 13 residues. The CDR3 spells CAWSVNPEEKLFF. DNA for the CDR3: TGTGCCTGGAGTGTTAATCCGGAGGAAAAACTGTTTTTT.

The V call is TRBV7-2, the J call TRBJ1-2, with 10 bases fitting TRBD1. The CDR3 consists of 22 residues. V was pared by 0 bases and J by 8 bases, with 27 bases of the junction left unmatched. The germline CDR1 and CDR2 sequences are SGHTA and FQGNSA. CDR3 sequence: CASSLALGVTPGQGIRGGGYTF. CDR3 DNA sequence: TGTGCCAGCAGCTTAGCGTTGGGTGTGACACCGGGACAGGGGATTAGAGGCGGGGGCTACACCTTC.

The chain joins TRBV6-5 to TRBJ1-2, with D hard to call. Germline CDR1 is MNHEY and CDR2 is SVGAGI. The germline V and J ends were trimmed by 8 bases and 0 bases, with 10 bases remaining between them. This CDR3 contains 13 residues. Written as DNA, the CDR3 is TGTGCCAGCCGGTTCCGAACTAACTATGGCTACACCTTC. Its translation is CASRFRTNYGYTF.

The chain employs TRBV28 and TRBJ1-2; weak D call: TRBD1 (6 bases). Per the germline V gene, CDR1 is MDHEN and CDR2 is SYDVKM. This CDR3 has 14 amino acids. V shed 5 bases and J shed 6 bases, with 16 bases lying between them. Here the CDR3 DNA reads TGTGCCAGCAGTCGGGTCACAGGGATCCATGGCTACACCTTC. Encoded protein: CASSRVTGIHGYTF.